The 7 T cell receptor beta chains below come from one sample, sequenced in a study of CD8+CD57+ T cells in acquired aplastic anemia. Patients picked for sequencing had shown CD8+CD57+ cell expansion detected by flow cytometry. The TCR beta profiling, which covered VDJ combination and CDR3 sequence, was carried out using genomic DNA as the template. A single record per CDR3 protein comes from TCRdb applying MiXCR to the reads. The sample lists some 200,000 distinct CDR3 sequences, roughly half occurring once. What was sequenced was sorted CD4+, CD8+, or CD8+CD57+ T cells (not recorded which) from PBMCs. These receptors all come from a human donor with aplastic anemia.

This clonotype has ten or more counts. The genes are TRBV7-2 and TRBJ2-7; D not certain. CDR3 length: 14 amino acids. Trimming left V 1 base short and J 3 bases short, with 10 bases between. Germline assignment: CDR1 SGHTA and CDR2 FQGNSA. The chain's CDR3 is CASSLGRTGYEQYF. CDR3 DNA: TGTGCCAGCAGCTTAGGTCGGACCGGCTACGAGCAGTACTTC.

This clonotype was seen a handful of times. This CDR3 reads CATGLAGVDTQYF. The CDR3 bases are TGTGCCACGGGACTAGCGGGGGTAGATACGCAGTATTTT. The chain uses TRBV24-1 and TRBJ2-3; 14 bases map to TRBD2. This CDR3 has 13 residues. V gave up 10 bases and J gave up 5 bases; unmatched junction bases: 1. Germline V gene data show CDR1 as KGHDR and CDR2 as SFDVKD.

The chain employs TRBV20-1 and TRBJ2-2; D remains unclear. Trimming took off 1 base at V and 4 bases at J, with 4 bases between the two ends. The CDR3 consists of 12 residues. Germline loops: CDR1 DFQATT, CDR2 SNEGSKA (reference sequence). DNA of the CDR3: TGCAGTGCTAGAGCCTCCACCGGGGAGCTGTTTTTT. This gives the protein CSARASTGELFF.

The chain uses TRBV10-3 and TRBJ1-5; D ambiguous. The V and J ends lost 6 bases and 3 bases respectively, with 12 bases between them. Per the germline V gene, CDR1 is ENHRY and CDR2 is SYGVKD. The CDR3 consists of 14 residues. The CDR3 DNA reads as TGTGCCATCAGGGACTCAGTGAACAATCAGCCCCAGCATTTT. Translation gives CAIRDSVNNQPQHF.

This chain joins TRBV20-1 and TRBJ2-7; a weak D match, TRBD2 (5 bases). V was pared by 4 bases and J by 3 bases, with 16 bases between. Germline-derived CDR1 and CDR2 are DFQATT and SNEGSKA (reference sequence). The CDR3 is 14 amino acids. CDR3 region: CSATTEEVVYEQYF. The CDR3 coding sequence is TGCAGTGCTACCACAGAGGAGGTTGTCTACGAGCAGTACTTC.

The chain links TRBV7-9 to TRBJ1-4; D remains unclear. This CDR3 has 13 amino acids. Germline loops: CDR1 SEHNR, CDR2 FQNEAQ (reference sequence). Trimming shortened V by 3 bases and J by 8 bases, and 10 bases separated the two germline ends. The CDR3 nucleotides are TGTGCCAGCAGCTTTTCGGCAAAGGAAAAACTGTTTTTT. It is translated as CASSFSAKEKLFF.

This clonotype has just a few counts. J is TRBJ2-5 and V is TRBV10-3; TRBD1 is a possible D gene (6 bases). The CDR3 spans 14 residues. V was pared by 6 bases and J by 4 bases, with 15 bases between. CDR1 and CDR2 from the germline V gene are ENHRY and SYGVKD. The CDR3 is CAIRRDKSRETQYF. The CDR3 nucleotides read TGTGCCATCAGACGGGACAAGAGCCGAGAGACCCAGTACTTC.